Listed below are T cell receptor beta chains from one sample, sequenced in a study of a mutant IDH1 vaccine in newly diagnosed glioma. Antigens for these TCRs are unknown. Using immunoSEQ multiplex PCR, the repertoire was profiled, and TCRdb retains in-frame clones only, with some absent. The profile shows over 30,000 clones, almost 80% of them singletons. The input for sequencing was PBMCs, taken from a glioma patient whose treatment included an IDH1 peptide vaccine. The origin of the receptors is a woman younger than 45 with glioma. Some clones in this sample may be carry-over from other donors' samples. Each CDR3 is given with its conserved first and last residue. The D gene is left open where the match is weak. Not every row has a clone size; where given, it reads once, few, many or a size class.

D gene: TRBD1; V gene: TRBV2; J gene: TRBJ2-4; clone size: -; CDR3 protein: CASSEGQGVGVQYF; CDR3 DNA: TGTGCCAGCAGTGAAGGCCAGGGGGTGGGGGTTCAGTACTTC
D gene: TRBD2; V gene: TRBV19; J gene: TRBJ2-5; clone size: -; CDR3 protein: CASSPRGGIQETQYF; CDR3 DNA: TGTGCCAGTAGCCCTCGGGGGGGAATTCAAGAGACCCAGTACTTC
D gene: -; V gene: TRBV6-1; J gene: TRBJ1-5; clone size: -; CDR3 protein: CASSDTQGQPQHF; CDR3 DNA: TGTGCCAGCAGTGATACACAGGGCCAGCCCCAGCATTTT
D gene: -; V gene: TRBV27; J gene: TRBJ2-7; clone size: -; CDR3 protein: CASSPTGSYLSEQYF; CDR3 DNA: TGTGCCAGCAGCCCTACGGGTAGCTATTTGAGCGAGCAGTACTTC
D gene: TRBD2; V gene: TRBV5-6; J gene: TRBJ2-5; clone size: -; CDR3 protein: CASSLSGIETQYF; CDR3 DNA: TGTGCCAGCAGCCTTAGCGGGATAGAGACCCAGTACTTC
D gene: -; V gene: TRBV9; J gene: TRBJ2-3; clone size: -; CDR3 protein: CASSPSGSSSTDTQYF; CDR3 DNA: TGTGCCAGCAGCCCCTCTGGGTCCTCTAGCACAGATACGCAGTATTTT
D gene: -; V gene: TRBV9; J gene: TRBJ2-1; clone size: -; CDR3 protein: CASSSLGGPAYNEQFF; CDR3 DNA: TGTGCCAGCAGCTCCCTCGGAGGGCCGGCCTACAATGAGCAGTTCTTC
D gene: TRBD1; V gene: TRBV7-9; J gene: TRBJ2-7; clone size: -; CDR3 protein: CASRRTGMIYEQYF; CDR3 DNA: TGTGCCAGCCGGCGGACAGGGATGATATACGAGCAGTACTTC
D gene: -; V gene: TRBV4-1; J gene: TRBJ2-3; clone size: medium-sized; CDR3 protein: CASSQGQDTQYF; CDR3 DNA: TGCGCCAGCAGCCAAGGACAAGATACGCAGTATTTT
D gene: TRBD2; V gene: TRBV11-2; J gene: TRBJ2-7; clone size: -; CDR3 protein: CASSLGTSGSPEQYF; CDR3 DNA: TGTGCCAGCAGCCTGGGGACTAGCGGGAGCCCCGAGCAGTACTTC
D gene: TRBD1; V gene: TRBV7-9; J gene: TRBJ1-4; clone size: -; CDR3 protein: CASSLVDWGQGETNEKLFF; CDR3 DNA: TGTGCCAGCAGCTTAGTCGATTGGGGACAGGGTGAGACTAATGAAAAACTGTTTTTT
D gene: -; V gene: TRBV15; J gene: TRBJ2-1; clone size: -; CDR3 protein: CATSRGGRGYNEQFF; CDR3 DNA: TGTGCCACCAGCAGAGGAGGCCGGGGCTACAATGAGCAGTTCTTC
D gene: TRBD1; V gene: TRBV5-6; J gene: TRBJ1-3; clone size: -; CDR3 protein: CASSFLHDRASGNTIYF; CDR3 DNA: TGTGCCAGCAGCTTCCTACACGACAGGGCTTCTGGAAACACCATATATTTT
D gene: -; V gene: TRBV7-9; J gene: TRBJ2-1; clone size: -; CDR3 protein: CASSFNEQFF; CDR3 DNA: TGTGCCAGCAGCTTCAATGAGCAGTTCTTC
D gene: TRBD1; V gene: TRBV30; J gene: TRBJ2-1; clone size: -; CDR3 protein: CAWTGGIDEQFF; CDR3 DNA: TGTGCCTGGACAGGGGGCATCGATGAGCAGTTCTTC
D gene: TRBD2; V gene: TRBV27; J gene: TRBJ2-1; clone size: few; CDR3 protein: CASSLLSGRTHNEQFF; CDR3 DNA: TGTGCCAGCAGTCTCCTTAGCGGGAGGACCCACAATGAGCAGTTCTTC
D gene: TRBD2; V gene: TRBV28; J gene: TRBJ2-2; clone size: -; CDR3 protein: CASSSPGLAGDANTGELFF; CDR3 DNA: TGTGCCAGCAGTTCACCGGGACTAGCGGGGGACGCGAACACCGGGGAGCTGTTTTTT
D gene: -; V gene: TRBV7-8; J gene: TRBJ1-1; clone size: -; CDR3 protein: CASSLAGHAEDEAFF; CDR3 DNA: TGTGCCAGCAGCTTAGCGGGACATGCGGAAGATGAAGCTTTCTTT
D gene: TRBD1; V gene: TRBV5-1; J gene: TRBJ2-7; clone size: -; CDR3 protein: CASSVGQGISMGQYF; CDR3 DNA: TGCGCCAGCAGCGTGGGACAGGGTATAAGTATGGGGCAGTACTTC
D gene: -; V gene: TRBV19; J gene: TRBJ2-7; clone size: -; CDR3 protein: CASSSSGTGQYF; CDR3 DNA: TGTGCCAGTAGTAGCTCAGGGACGGGGCAGTACTTC
D gene: -; V gene: TRBV27; J gene: TRBJ2-7; clone size: -; CDR3 protein: CASSWDPTYEQYF; CDR3 DNA: TGTGCCAGCAGTTGGGACCCAACCTACGAGCAGTACTTC
D gene: TRBD1; V gene: TRBV27; J gene: TRBJ2-7; clone size: -; CDR3 protein: CASRLDRGGFLYEQYF; CDR3 DNA: TGTGCCAGCCGACTGGACAGGGGGGGTTTTCTTTACGAGCAGTACTTC
D gene: TRBD1; V gene: TRBV11-2; J gene: TRBJ1-1; clone size: -; CDR3 protein: CASSRRGTGNTEAFF; CDR3 DNA: TGTGCCAGCAGCCGGCGGGGGACAGGGAACACTGAAGCTTTCTTT
D gene: -; V gene: TRBV4-1; J gene: TRBJ2-1; clone size: -; CDR3 protein: CASSQDVIAHSYNEQFF; CDR3 DNA: TGCGCCAGCAGCCAAGACGTAATAGCGCACTCCTACAATGAGCAGTTCTTC
D gene: -; V gene: TRBV19; J gene: TRBJ2-2; clone size: -; CDR3 protein: CASSIPRDLNTGELFF; CDR3 DNA: TGTGCCAGTAGTATCCCCAGGGATTTGAACACCGGGGAGCTGTTTTTT
D gene: -; V gene: TRBV6-1; J gene: TRBJ1-1; clone size: -; CDR3 protein: CASSVSREAFF; CDR3 DNA: TGTGCCAGCAGTGTTTCGAGGGAAGCTTTCTTT
D gene: TRBD2; V gene: TRBV6-1; J gene: TRBJ2-3; clone size: -; CDR3 protein: CASTGGGRGTDTQYF; CDR3 DNA: TGTGCCAGCACCGGGGGCGGGAGGGGGACAGATACGCAGTATTTT
D gene: -; V gene: TRBV7-6; J gene: TRBJ1-6; clone size: -; CDR3 protein: CASSLGAGNSPLHF; CDR3 DNA: TGTGCCAGCAGCTTAGGTGCGGGGAATTCACCCCTCCACTTT